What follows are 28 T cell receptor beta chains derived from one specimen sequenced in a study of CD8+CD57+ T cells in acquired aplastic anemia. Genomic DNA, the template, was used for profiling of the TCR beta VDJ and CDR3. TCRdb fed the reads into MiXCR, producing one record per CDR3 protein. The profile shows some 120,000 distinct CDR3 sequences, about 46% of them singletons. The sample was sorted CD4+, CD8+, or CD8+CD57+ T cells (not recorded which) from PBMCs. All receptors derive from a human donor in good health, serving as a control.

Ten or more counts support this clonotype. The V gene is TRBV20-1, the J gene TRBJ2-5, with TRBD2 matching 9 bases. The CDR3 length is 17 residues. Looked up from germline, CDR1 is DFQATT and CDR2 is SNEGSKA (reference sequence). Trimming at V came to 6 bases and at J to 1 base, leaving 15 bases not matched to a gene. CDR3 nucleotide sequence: TGCAGTGCCCCCCCAGGGAGTAGCGGGGGCCGCCAAGAGACCCAGTACTTC. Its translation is CSAPPGSSGGRQETQYF.

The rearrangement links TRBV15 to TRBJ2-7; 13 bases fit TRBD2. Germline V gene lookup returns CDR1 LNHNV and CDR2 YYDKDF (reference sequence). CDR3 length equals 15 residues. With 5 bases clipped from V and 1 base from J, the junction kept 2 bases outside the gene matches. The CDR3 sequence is CATSRTSGGSYEQYF. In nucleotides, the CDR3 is TGTGCCACCAGCCGGACTAGCGGGGGATCCTACGAGCAGTACTTC.

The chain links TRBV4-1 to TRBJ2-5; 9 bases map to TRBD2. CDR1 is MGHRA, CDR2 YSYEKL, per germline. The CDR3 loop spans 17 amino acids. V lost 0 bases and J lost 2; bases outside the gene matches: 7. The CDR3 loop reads CASSQDGPSGKQETQYF. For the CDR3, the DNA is TGCGCCAGCAGCCAAGATGGGCCTAGCGGGAAACAAGAGACCCAGTACTTC.

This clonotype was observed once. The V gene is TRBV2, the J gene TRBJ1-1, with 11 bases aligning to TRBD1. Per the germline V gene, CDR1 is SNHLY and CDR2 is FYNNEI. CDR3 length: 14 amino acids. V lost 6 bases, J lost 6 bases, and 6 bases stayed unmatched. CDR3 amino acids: CASSGQGAKSEAFF. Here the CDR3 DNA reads TGTGCCAGCAGCGGACAGGGGGCGAAGTCTGAAGCTTTCTTT.

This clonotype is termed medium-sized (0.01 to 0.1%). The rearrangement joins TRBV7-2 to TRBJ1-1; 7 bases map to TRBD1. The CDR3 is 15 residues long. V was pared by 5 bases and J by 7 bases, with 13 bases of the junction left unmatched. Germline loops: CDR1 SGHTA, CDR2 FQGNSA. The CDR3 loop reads CASSPGGGGLHEAFF. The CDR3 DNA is TGTGCCAGCAGCCCAGGGGGGGGCGGCCTACATGAAGCTTTCTTT.

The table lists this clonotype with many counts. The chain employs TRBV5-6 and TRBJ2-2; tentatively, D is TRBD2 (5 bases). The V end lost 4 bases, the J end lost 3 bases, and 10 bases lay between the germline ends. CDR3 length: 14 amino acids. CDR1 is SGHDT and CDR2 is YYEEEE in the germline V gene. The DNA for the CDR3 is TGTGCCAGCAGCCCCGACTACTACACCGGGGAGCTGTTTTTT. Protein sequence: CASSPDYYTGELFF.

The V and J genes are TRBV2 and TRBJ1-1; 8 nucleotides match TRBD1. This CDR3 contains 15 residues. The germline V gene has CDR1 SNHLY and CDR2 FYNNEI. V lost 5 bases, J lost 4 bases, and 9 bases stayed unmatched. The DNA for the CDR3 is TGTGCCAGCAGTTTGTTCGGACAGGGTGGCACTGAAGCTTTCTTT. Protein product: CASSLFGQGGTEAFF.

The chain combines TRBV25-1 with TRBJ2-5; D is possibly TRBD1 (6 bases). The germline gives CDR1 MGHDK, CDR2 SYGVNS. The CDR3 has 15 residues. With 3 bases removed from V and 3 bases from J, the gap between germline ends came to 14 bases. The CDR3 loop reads CASSDDRTTEETQYF. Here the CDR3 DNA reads TGTGCCAGCAGTGATGACAGGACGACCGAAGAGACCCAGTACTTC.

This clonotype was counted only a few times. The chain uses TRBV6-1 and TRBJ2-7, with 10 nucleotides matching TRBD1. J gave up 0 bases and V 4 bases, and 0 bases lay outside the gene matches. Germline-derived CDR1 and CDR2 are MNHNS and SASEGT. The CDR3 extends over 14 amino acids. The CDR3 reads CASSGTGGSYEQYF. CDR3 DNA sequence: TGTGCCAGCAGTGGGACAGGGGGCTCCTACGAGCAGTACTTC.

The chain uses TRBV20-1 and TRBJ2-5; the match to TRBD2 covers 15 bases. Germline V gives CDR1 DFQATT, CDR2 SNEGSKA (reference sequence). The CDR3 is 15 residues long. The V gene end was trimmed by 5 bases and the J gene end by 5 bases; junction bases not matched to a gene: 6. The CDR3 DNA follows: TGCAGTGCTTGGACTAGCGGGGGGGCCGTTGAGACCCAGTACTTC. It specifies CSAWTSGGAVETQYF.

As DNA, the CDR3 is TGTGCCAGTAGTTACGACAGGGAGCGTGGCTACACCTTC. It translates to CASSYDRERGYTF. The chain couples TRBV19 to TRBJ1-2, with TRBD1 matching 7 bases. The CDR3 has 13 amino acids. CDR1 and CDR2 from the germline V gene are LNHDA and SQIVND (reference sequence). V shed 5 bases and J 7 bases; nucleotides not matched to a gene: 7.

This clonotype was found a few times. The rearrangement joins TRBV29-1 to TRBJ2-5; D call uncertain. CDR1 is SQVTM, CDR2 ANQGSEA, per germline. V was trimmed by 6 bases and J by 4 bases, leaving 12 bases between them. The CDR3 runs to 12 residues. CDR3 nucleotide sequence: TGCAGCGTGCTCCGTGGTCGAGAGACCCAGTACTTC. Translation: CSVLRGRETQYF.

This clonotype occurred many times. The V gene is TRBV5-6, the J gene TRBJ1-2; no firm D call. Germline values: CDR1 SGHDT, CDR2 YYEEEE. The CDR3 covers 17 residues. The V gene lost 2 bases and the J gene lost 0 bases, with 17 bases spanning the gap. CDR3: CASSLGSGPNSNYGYTF. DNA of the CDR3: TGTGCCAGCAGCTTAGGAAGCGGACCTAATTCTAACTATGGCTACACCTTC. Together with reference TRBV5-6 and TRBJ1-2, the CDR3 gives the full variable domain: DAGVTQSPTHLIKTRGQQVTLRCSPKSGHDTVSWYQQALGQGPQFIFQYYEEEERQRGNFPDRFSGHQFPNYSSELNVNALLLGDSALYLCASSLGSGPNSNYGYTFGSGTRLTVV.

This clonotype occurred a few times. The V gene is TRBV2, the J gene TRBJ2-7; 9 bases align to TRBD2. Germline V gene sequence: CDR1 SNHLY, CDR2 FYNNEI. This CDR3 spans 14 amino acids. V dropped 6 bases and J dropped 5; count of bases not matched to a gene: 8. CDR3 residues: CASRRSGSRDEQYF. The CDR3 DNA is TGTGCCAGCAGGCGTAGCGGGAGTCGCGACGAGCAGTACTTC. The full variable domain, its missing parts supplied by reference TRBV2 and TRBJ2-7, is EPEVTQTPSHQVTQMGQEVILRCVPISNHLYFYWYRQILGQKVEFLVSFYNNEISEKSEIFDDQFSVERPDGSNFTLKIRSTKLEDSAMYFCASRRSGSRDEQYFGPGTRLTVT.

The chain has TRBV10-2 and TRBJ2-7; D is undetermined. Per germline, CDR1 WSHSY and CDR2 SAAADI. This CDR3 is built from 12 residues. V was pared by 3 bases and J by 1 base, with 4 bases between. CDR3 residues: CASSDGSYEQYF. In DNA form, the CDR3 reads TGCGCCAGCAGTGATGGGTCCTACGAGCAGTACTTC.

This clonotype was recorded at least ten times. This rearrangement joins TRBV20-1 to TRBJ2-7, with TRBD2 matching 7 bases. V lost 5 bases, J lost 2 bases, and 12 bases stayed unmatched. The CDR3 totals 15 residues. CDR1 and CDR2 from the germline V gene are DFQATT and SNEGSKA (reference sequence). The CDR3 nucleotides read TGCAGTGCTCCTAAGGGAGGGATGGTACCCTACGAGCAGTACTTC. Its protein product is CSAPKGGMVPYEQYF.

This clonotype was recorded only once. The chain's CDR3 is CASSAGSNEQFF. The CDR3 bases are TGTGCCAGCAGTGCCGGGTCTAATGAGCAGTTCTTC. The chain carries TRBV2 and TRBJ2-1; D unresolved. Germline V lookup: CDR1 SNHLY, CDR2 FYNNEI. V was pared by 4 bases and J by 7 bases, with 8 bases between. This CDR3 region has 12 residues.

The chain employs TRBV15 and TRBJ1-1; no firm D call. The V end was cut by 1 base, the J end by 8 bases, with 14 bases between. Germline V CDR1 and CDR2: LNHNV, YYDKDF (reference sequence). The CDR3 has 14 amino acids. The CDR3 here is CATSRGRRVQEAFF. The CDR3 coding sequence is TGTGCCACCAGCAGAGGTAGGAGGGTTCAGGAAGCTTTCTTT.

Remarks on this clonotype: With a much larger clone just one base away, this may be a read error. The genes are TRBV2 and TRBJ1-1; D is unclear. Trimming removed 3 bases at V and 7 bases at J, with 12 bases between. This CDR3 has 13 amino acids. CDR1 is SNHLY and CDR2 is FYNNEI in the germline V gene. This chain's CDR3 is CASSDSEHFEAFF. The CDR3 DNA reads TGTGCCAGCAGTGACTCTGAGCATTTTGAAGCTTTCTTT.

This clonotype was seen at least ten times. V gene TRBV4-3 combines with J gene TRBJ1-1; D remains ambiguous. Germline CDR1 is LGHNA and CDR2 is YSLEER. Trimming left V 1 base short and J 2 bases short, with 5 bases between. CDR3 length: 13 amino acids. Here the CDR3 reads CASSQVDNTEAFF. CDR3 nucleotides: TGCGCCAGCAGCCAAGTAGATAACACTGAAGCTTTCTTT.

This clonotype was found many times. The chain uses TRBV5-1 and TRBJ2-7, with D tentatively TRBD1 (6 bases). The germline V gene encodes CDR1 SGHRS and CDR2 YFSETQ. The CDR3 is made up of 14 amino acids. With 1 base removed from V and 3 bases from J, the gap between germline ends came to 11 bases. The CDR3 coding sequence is TGCGCCAGCAGCTTGAGGGGGACAATCTACGAGCAGTACTTC. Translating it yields CASSLRGTIYEQYF.

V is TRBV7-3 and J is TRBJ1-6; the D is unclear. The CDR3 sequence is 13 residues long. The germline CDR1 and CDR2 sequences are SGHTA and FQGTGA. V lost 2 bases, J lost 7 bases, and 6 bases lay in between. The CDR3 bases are TGTGCCAGCAGCTTAGATGGGAATTCACCCCTCCACTTT. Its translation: CASSLDGNSPLHF.

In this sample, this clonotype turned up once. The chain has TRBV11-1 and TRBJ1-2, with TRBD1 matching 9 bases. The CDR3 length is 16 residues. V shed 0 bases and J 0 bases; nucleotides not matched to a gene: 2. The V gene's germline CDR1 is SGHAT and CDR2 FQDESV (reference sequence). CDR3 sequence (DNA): TGTGCCAGCAGCTTAGCAGGGACAGGGCCTAACTATGGCTACACCTTC. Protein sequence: CASSLAGTGPNYGYTF.

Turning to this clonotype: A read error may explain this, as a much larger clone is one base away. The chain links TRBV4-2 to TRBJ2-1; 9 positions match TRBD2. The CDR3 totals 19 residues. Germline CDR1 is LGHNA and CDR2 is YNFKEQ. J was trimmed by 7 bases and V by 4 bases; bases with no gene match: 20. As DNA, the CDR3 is TGTGCCAGCAGCCCCACCAGACAGCGGGGGGTGTCGTTTAAGAATGAGCAGTTCTTC. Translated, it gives CASSPTRQRGVSFKNEQFF.

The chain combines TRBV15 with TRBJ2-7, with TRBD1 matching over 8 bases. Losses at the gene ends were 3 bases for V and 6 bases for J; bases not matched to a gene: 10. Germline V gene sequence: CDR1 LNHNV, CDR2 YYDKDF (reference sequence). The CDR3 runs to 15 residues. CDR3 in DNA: TGTGCCACCAGCAGCCACACAGGGGGTATCGCCGAGCAGTACTTC. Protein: CATSSHTGGIAEQYF.

The CDR3 region is CASSESYSLLGETQYF. The CDR3 nucleotides read TGCGCCAGCAGTGAGTCGTACAGCCTCCTGGGGGAGACCCAGTACTTC. The rearrangement joins TRBV10-2 to TRBJ2-5, with D unclear. This CDR3 region has 16 residues. CDR1 and CDR2 (germline): WSHSY, SAAADI. Trimming left V 0 bases short and J 5 bases short, with 16 bases between.

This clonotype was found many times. This CDR3 reads CASSPPGGRQRAPYEQYF. The DNA for the CDR3 is TGTGCCAGTAGCCCCCCCGGGGGCAGGCAAAGGGCGCCTTACGAGCAGTACTTC. The V and J genes are TRBV19 and TRBJ2-7, with D perhaps being TRBD1 or TRBD2 (6 bases each). Germline values: CDR1 LNHDA, CDR2 SQIVND (reference sequence). The CDR3 sequence is 18 residues long. V gave up 6 bases and J gave up 4 bases, with 28 bases separating them.

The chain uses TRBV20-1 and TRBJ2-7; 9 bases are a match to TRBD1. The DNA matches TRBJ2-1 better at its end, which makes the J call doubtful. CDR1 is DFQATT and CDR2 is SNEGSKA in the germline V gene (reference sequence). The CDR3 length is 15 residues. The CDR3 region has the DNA TGCAGTGCTAGAGTGGGGACAGGGAACAACAATGAGCAGTTCTTC. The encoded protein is CSARVGTGNNNEQFF.